Given below is one T cell receptor beta chain in context. Original data processing: Amplification of reference gene primers provided the estimated nucleated cell counts. The protocol was immunoSEQ multiplex PCR, while the TCRdb copy is restricted to in-frame clones and leaves out a portion. V and J calls and clone size follow that table, whereas D and trimming were derived from the DNA. The sample records 150,000 to 200,000 clones, around 80% being singletons. These data come from a study of blood T cell repertoires in COVID-19. Turning to the study itself: The United States, Italy and Spain were the sources of the acute and convalescent COVID-19 samples. T cells, B-cell-depleted T cells, or PBMCs supplied cDNA or gDNA.

The CDR3 loop spans 13 amino acids. J gave up 3 bases and V 6 bases, and 2 bases lay outside the gene matches. Germline V CDR1 and CDR2: KGHDR, SFDVKD. V is TRBV24-1 and J is TRBJ1-2; 8 bases fit TRBD1. This TCR came from a woman aged 80 or older with active or convalescent COVID-19. Sequencing was performed on peripheral blood. DNA for the CDR3: TGTGCCACCAGTCAGGACAGGGACTATGGCTACACCTTC. Its protein is CATSQDRDYGYTF.